Listed here are 4 T cell receptor beta chains from one sample, sequenced in a study of CD8 T cells in Susac syndrome. The RNA input was 0.5 to 1 ug, and it was reverse transcribed with random hexamers. TCRdb fed the immunoSEQ multiplex PCR reads into MiXCR, producing one record per CDR3 protein. The sample includes about 180,000 distinct CDR3 sequences, approximately 93% of them seen just once. The sequenced sample consisted of CD4+ T cells from PBMCs. These receptors originate from a human donor with multiple sclerosis.

The rearrangement joins TRBV12-3 or TRBV12-4 to TRBJ2-5; 7 bases align to TRBD2. The CDR3 spans 13 residues. With 10 bases clipped from V and 3 bases from J, the junction kept 8 bases outside the gene matches. CDR3 bases: TGTGCCACCCTGAGGGGAGGGGAAGAGACCCAGTACTTC. Amino acids: CATLRGGEETQYF.

The rearrangement uses TRBV12-3 or TRBV12-4 and TRBJ2-3, with D maybe TRBD2 (5 bases). The CDR3 sequence is 12 residues long. Trimming cost V 4 bases and J 7 bases, with 9 bases left between them. The CDR3 bases are TGTGCCAGCAGTTGGACTGATTATACGCAGTATTTT. Protein sequence: CASSWTDYTQYF.

J is TRBJ1-1 and V is TRBV18; D is possibly TRBD1 (5 bases). The CDR3 runs to 13 residues. The germline V and J ends were trimmed by 3 bases and 6 bases, with 11 bases remaining between them. Looked up from germline, CDR1 is KGHSH and CDR2 is LQKENI. CDR3 residues: CASSPRRDAEAFF. Here the CDR3 DNA reads TGTGCCAGCTCACCTAGGAGGGACGCTGAAGCTTTCTTT.

This sequence joins TRBV9 and TRBJ2-1; 14 nucleotides align to TRBD2. V gave up 3 bases and J gave up 9 bases; unmatched junction bases: 8. CDR3 length: 16 residues. Germline V gene lookup returns CDR1 SGDLS and CDR2 YYNGEE. CDR3 sequence: CASSEGLAGAPGEQFF. The CDR3 DNA is TGTGCCAGCAGCGAGGGACTAGCGGGGGCCCCCGGTGAGCAGTTCTTC.